The clone carrying this TCR beta chain has just one count. Sequencing of TCR beta was carried out in blood CD8+ and CD4+ T cells. Definite or probable Susac syndrome was diagnosed using recently defined diagnostic criteria. While CD8+ and CD4+ T cells were isolated negatively, TEMRA cells were enriched by FACS. Roughly 0.45 to 1 ug RNA was reverse transcribed with random hexamers. TCRdb independently ran MiXCR on the immunoSEQ multiplex PCR reads; one entry per CDR3 protein. The sample yields 140,000 or so distinct CDR3 sequences, 90% to 97% seen once. The record originates from a study of CD8 T cells in Susac syndrome. Study summary: Each patient with Susac syndrome, at the time of blood draw, was therapy-naive, on corticosteroids, or on intravenous immunoglobulin alone.

The receptor comes from a human donor with Susac syndrome. The specimen sequenced was CD4+ T cells from PBMCs.

The CDR3 region has the DNA TGCGCCAGCAGCCCTCAGGGTGGGAACACTGAAGCTTTCTTT. Translation: CASSPQGGNTEAFF. The chain links TRBV5-1 to TRBJ1-1; D is perhaps TRBD1 (5 bases). The CDR3 runs to 14 residues. Germline CDR1 reads SGHRS; CDR2 reads YFSETQ. V lost 4 bases and J lost 1, with 11 bases in between.